The 13 T cell receptor beta chains in this list originate from one sample, sequenced in a study of blood T cell repertoires in COVID-19. The data were produced by immunoSEQ multiplex PCR, yet TCRdb's version contains in-frame clones alone and is incomplete. The table shows about 160,000 clones, with approximately 84% occurring only once. Sample: peripheral blood. The receptors originated from a man between 65 and 80 years old with acute or convalescent COVID-19.

This clone has just a few counts. V usage is TRBV2 and J usage is TRBJ1-6; D perhaps matches TRBD1 (5 bases). Germline assignment: CDR1 SNHLY and CDR2 FYNNEI. The CDR3 contains 15 residues. Trimming took off 3 bases at V and 2 bases at J, with 8 bases between the two ends. The DNA of the CDR3 is TGTGCCAGCAGTGAGGAGGGACCCTATAATTCACCCCTCCACTTT. Amino acids: CASSEEGPYNSPLHF.

This clone was counted only a few times. The chain has TRBV28 and TRBJ1-4; the D gene is possibly TRBD1 (5 bases). This CDR3 has 16 residues. Deletions cut 6 bases from V and 8 bases from J, with 22 bases between. In germline, CDR1 is MDHEN, CDR2 SYDVKM. For the CDR3, the DNA is TGTGCCAGCAGCCCCCCTTCCGGGGGGGAGGGGGAAAAACTGTTTTTT. It is translated as CASSPPSGGEGEKLFF.

The chain has TRBV7-9 and TRBJ1-2, with 7 bases matching TRBD1. Germline CDR1 reads SEHNR; CDR2 reads FQNEAQ (reference sequence). The V and J ends lost 5 bases and 4 bases, in that order; junction bases with no gene match: 4. CDR3 length: 13 amino acids. The CDR3 loop reads CASSQGGLYGYTF. CDR3 nucleotide sequence: TGTGCCAGCAGCCAAGGGGGCCTCTATGGCTACACCTTC.

This clone was counted once. V usage is TRBV7-2 and J usage is TRBJ2-7, with D perhaps matching TRBD1 (7 bases). This CDR3 is 16 amino acids long. With 5 bases removed from V and 0 bases from J, the gap between germline ends came to 17 bases. Germline values: CDR1 SGHTA, CDR2 FQGNSA. Written as DNA, the CDR3 is TGTGCCAGCAGCCCGAGGGGCGGGGACAGCTCCTACGAGCAGTACTTC. It codes for CASSPRGGDSSYEQYF.

This clone came up a few times. Here the CDR3 DNA reads TGTGCCAGTTCGGGGGGGCGTCGCGACGAGCAGTACTTC. Its protein is CASSGGRRDEQYF. The chain couples TRBV19 to TRBJ2-7, with 8 bases lining up with TRBD2. Germline CDR1 is LNHDA and CDR2 is SQIVND (reference sequence). The J segment lost 5 bases and the V segment lost 8 bases, leaving 8 bases of the junction unmatched. The CDR3 contains 13 residues.

This chain uses TRBV11-2 with TRBJ1-5; D call uncertain. The CDR3 has 15 amino acids. Germline lookup yields CDR1 SGHAT and CDR2 FQNNGV. The V gene lost 0 bases and the J gene lost 2 bases, with 8 bases spanning the gap. In nucleotides, the CDR3 is TGTGCCAGCAGCTTAGATGGACTGGGCAATCAGCCCCAGCATTTT. Amino acids: CASSLDGLGNQPQHF.

This CDR3 reads CAISNMNTEAFF. In nucleotides, the CDR3 is TGTGCCATCAGTAACATGAACACTGAAGCTTTCTTT. The chain couples TRBV10-3 to TRBJ1-1, with D uncertain. This CDR3 contains 12 residues. The V end lost 5 bases, the J end lost 0 bases, and 4 bases lay between the germline ends. Germline CDR1 reads ENHRY; CDR2 reads SYGVKD.

DNA for the CDR3: TGTGCCAGCAGCCGCCTGGGGGGGCAGGGAGTATATGGCTACACCTTC. Its translation: CASSRLGGQGVYGYTF. J is TRBJ1-2 and V is TRBV5-6; a possible D gene is TRBD1 (6 bases). Germline CDR1 SGHDT, CDR2 YYEEEE. V was trimmed by 4 bases and J by 5 bases, leaving 21 bases between them. This CDR3 has 16 residues.

The chain has TRBV12-1 and TRBJ1-3. TRBV12-1 is designated a pseudogene. CDR3 length: 14 residues. CDR3 DNA: TGTGCCAGCGGTAGCGGGAGCTCTGGAAACACCATATATTTT. Protein product: CASGSGSSGNTIYF.

The J gene is TRBJ2-1, the V gene TRBV6-5, with TRBD1 matching 10 bases. V lost 5 bases and J lost 6; bases outside the gene matches: 7. This CDR3 is 15 amino acids long. Germline CDR1 reads MNHEY; CDR2 reads SVGAGI. In DNA, the CDR3 is TGTGCCAGCAGTCTAGACAGGGGGCAAGGCAATGAGCAGTTCTTC. Encoded protein: CASSLDRGQGNEQFF.

This clone has just one count. This chain uses TRBV25-1 with TRBJ1-6; 7 nucleotides match TRBD1. CDR3 length: 13 residues. CDR1 and CDR2 from the germline V gene are MGHDK and SYGVNS. The ends lost 7 bases at V and 10 bases at J; junction bases unmatched: 7. CDR3 sequence (DNA): TGTGCCAGCACGACAGGGTTTAACTCACCCCTCCACTTT. It encodes CASTTGFNSPLHF. The full variable domain, in which reference TRBV25-1 and TRBJ1-6 provide the parts outside the CDR3, is EADIYQTPRYLVIGTGKKITLECSQTMGHDKMYWYQQDPGMELHLIHYSYGVNSTEKGDLSSESTVSRIRTEHFPLTLESARPSHTSQYLCASTTGFNSPLHFGNGTRLTVT.

The chain employs TRBV19 and TRBJ1-2; TRBD1 is a possible D gene (6 bases). CDR3 length equals 13 residues. Germline V CDR1 and CDR2: LNHDA, SQIVND (reference sequence). V lost 6 bases, J lost 2 bases, and 10 bases lay in between. CDR3 bases: TGTGCCAGTAGCCACACAGGGAACTATGGCTACACCTTC. Its protein is CASSHTGNYGYTF.

The chain couples TRBV5-6 to TRBJ2-2; TRBD1 is a possible D gene (6 bases). V dropped 1 base and J dropped 9 bases, with 16 bases sitting between them. The CDR3 is 15 residues long. Germline V lookup: CDR1 SGHDT, CDR2 YYEEEE. The CDR3 spells CASSLFGDRRRELFF. The CDR3 DNA follows: TGTGCCAGCAGCTTGTTTGGAGACAGGCGGAGGGAGCTGTTTTTT. Variable domain in full (rest from reference TRBV5-6 and TRBJ2-2): DAGVTQSPTHLIKTRGQQVTLRCSPKSGHDTVSWYQQALGQGPQFIFQYYEEEERQRGNFPDRFSGHQFPNYSSELNVNALLLGDSALYLCASSLFGDRRRELFFGEGSRLTVL.